The entry below gives a single TCR beta chain sequence along with its context. Its matching antigen is unknown. The sample originates from a study of beta chain features in type 1 diabetes. Study-wide findings and caveats: Shorter TCRB CDR3s, moderately but significantly so, marked every one of the four CD4+ subsets in Type 1 diabetes patients.

CDR3 length equals 14 residues. CDR1 and CDR2 (germline): LNHNV, YYDKDF (reference sequence). The V end was cut by 9 bases, the J end by 4 bases, with 18 bases between. Isolated RNA was reverse transcribed in full, so expressed TCRB transcripts were sequenced. Assay used: immunoSEQ multiplex PCR; TCRdb lists only in-frame clones, some missing. The table shows 250,000 or so clones, with roughly 20% occurring only once. A heparinised blood draw that averaged about 120 mL was obtained once from each donor. V gene TRBV15 combines with J gene TRBJ1-1; D is unclear. Specimen: naive CD4+ T cells from blood. This clonotype was obtained from a woman aged 40 to 55 with type 1 diabetes. DNA for the CDR3: TGTGCCACGGGCCGAGGAGAGCGGGCCACTGAAGCTTTCTTT. Its protein is CATGRGERATEAFF. The full variable domain, rest sourced from reference TRBV15 and TRBJ1-1, is DAMVIQNPRYQVTQFGKPVTLSCSQTLNHNVMYWYQQKSSQAPKLLFHYYDKDFNNEADTPDNFQSRRPNTSFCFLDIRSPGLGDTAMYLCATGRGERATEAFFGQGTRLTVV.